These T cell receptor beta chains were read from a single sample in a study of preoperative IRX-2 immunotherapy in early breast cancer. Produced via immunoSEQ multiplex PCR; TCRdb's table is partial and in-frame only. This table has tens of thousands of clones, 80% to 90% appearing once. The specimen was lymph node tissue, collected after IRX-2 immunotherapy. These TCRs come from a human donor with breast cancer. CDR3s leave out the opening cysteine and the closing phenylalanine or tryptophan. Fields, in order: D gene, J gene, V gene, CDR3 protein. D genes are given only for firm matches.

NA | TRBJ2-7 | TRBV19 | ASSMEHSYEQY
TRBD1 | TRBJ2-7 | TRBV6-7 | ASSATGTGGSYEQY
NA | TRBJ2-7 | TRBV19 | ASSIRPGSYEQY
TRBD1 | TRBJ2-2 | TRBV27 | ATSTTGKGLPGELF
TRBD1 | TRBJ2-7 | TRBV11-3 | ASSFGTGTRYEQY
NA | TRBJ2-1 | TRBV6-7 | ASSDSGGTYNEQF
TRBD1 | TRBJ1-5 | TRBV6-8 | ASSRQGAGQPQH
TRBD1 | TRBJ1-4 | TRBV5-1 | ASSLDGQGPNEKLF
NA | TRBJ1-1 | TRBV6-8 | ASSSGWNTEAF
TRBD1 | TRBJ1-5 | TRBV15 | ATSRDMTGEQPQH
TRBD1 | TRBJ1-2 | TRBV19 | ASSTRRTGRAGYT
NA | TRBJ2-2 | TRBV6-8 | ASILTPNTGELF
NA | TRBJ2-7 | TRBV6-8 | ASSYSTGIYEQY
TRBD1 | TRBJ1-2 | TRBV11-3 | ASSLESTGGYGYT
TRBD1 | TRBJ2-7 | TRBV29-1 | SVVTGAHPYEQY
NA | TRBJ1-2 | TRBV11-3 | ASSLVRQGYGYT
TRBD1 | TRBJ1-3 | TRBV14 | ASSQDYSTDRGRGNTIY
TRBD1 | TRBJ1-2 | TRBV28 | ASSLTGGGEGH
NA | TRBJ2-7 | TRBV11-3 | ASSLSRPLSSYEQY
NA | TRBJ1-1 | TRBV6-8 | AITTQRSQNTEAF
NA | TRBJ1-1 | TRBV30 | AWSLLTGLNTEAF
NA | TRBJ1-6 | TRBV6-8 | ASSPLAPGDSPLH
NA | TRBJ1-2 | TRBV7-6 | ASSLRSAGSNYGYT
TRBD2 | TRBJ2-3 | TRBV28 | ASSLSSGGAAYTQY
NA | TRBJ1-3 | TRBV18 | ASSPQFDRNTIY
NA | TRBJ1-5 | TRBV6-8 | ASRGRRGFNQPQH
NA | TRBJ2-6 | TRBV6-8 | ASSYGQGSYGANVLT
NA | TRBJ1-3 | TRBV28 | ASSSGGLGNTIY
TRBD1 | TRBJ1-2 | TRBV6-8 | ASSYSRPGTGGAGGGYT
NA | TRBJ2-3 | TRBV2 | ASSFAKGGTDTQY
NA | TRBJ1-1 | TRBV29-1 | SVARSNTEAF
NA | TRBJ2-5 | TRBV19 | ASSEGWETQY
NA | TRBJ1-5 | TRBV7-6 | ASSFGPRGQPQH
NA | TRBJ1-2 | TRBV28 | ATRDTGLNYGYT
NA | TRBJ1-6 | TRBV14 | ASSRGGLGSPLH
TRBD2 | TRBJ2-5 | TRBV28 | ASSLPSGGETQY
TRBD1 | TRBJ1-5 | TRBV11-3 | ASSIRTGPGQPQH
TRBD1 | TRBJ1-6 | TRBV5-1 | ASSWEAGNRGSPLH
NA | TRBJ1-1 | TRBV11-3 | ASSLARRPNTEAF
NA | TRBJ2-5 | TRBV29-1 | SVEDSRHREQETQY
NA | TRBJ1-5 | TRBV28 | ASGGQDQPQH
NA | TRBJ2-2 | TRBV29-1 | SAKGPTPNTGELF
TRBD1 | TRBJ1-1 | TRBV9 | ASSRDSPGGAEAF
NA | TRBJ1-6 | TRBV6-8 | AIGSAGSPLH
NA | TRBJ1-6 | TRBV1 | ASSQAGILALH
NA | TRBJ1-2 | TRBV6-8 | ATRRGPPSYT
NA | TRBJ1-3 | TRBV28 | ASSFRGGPAGNTIY
NA | TRBJ1-1 | TRBV28 | ASSRPATTEAF
TRBD1 | TRBJ2-7 | TRBV11-3 | ASTLRGQGWYEQY
TRBD2 | TRBJ2-7 | TRBV29-1 | SARGVAGGAVYEQY
TRBD1 | TRBJ1-5 | TRBV7-4 | ASSLEGGVSNQPQH
NA | TRBJ2-5 | TRBV5-1 | ASSLSGNYAGETQY
NA | TRBJ1-4 | TRBV5-1 | ASSLDGLVEEKLF
NA | TRBJ1-1 | TRBV11-3 | ASSLGQLNTEAF
NA | TRBJ1-1 | TRBV7-4 | ASSLLPSPLAF
NA | TRBJ1-5 | TRBV4-1 | ASSRQSNQPQH
TRBD1 | TRBJ1-4 | TRBV19 | ASSRTGERGTNEKLF
TRBD1 | TRBJ1-1 | TRBV6-4 | ASQDRGSFGGTEAF